The present TCR beta chain was sequenced within a study of T cells in localized non-small cell lung cancer. On this clone: Its target is unknown.

Method: immunoSEQ multiplex PCR; TCRdb's copy keeps in-frame clones and lacks some. The sample carries roughly 13,000 clones, more than 70% recorded once. Overall study results and limits: Sequencing was limited to one tumor region, leaving the possibility of heterogeneity open. Adjacent uninvolved lung had the highest clonality, suggesting focused antigen responses.

This material consisted of peripheral blood mononuclear cells, taken before any cancer treatment. This receptor was taken from a man between 40 and 70 years old with stage III lung adenocarcinoma.

The CDR3 is CASSFGGLMSDEQYF. In DNA form, the CDR3 reads TGTGCCAGCAGCTTTGGGGGCCTGATGTCGGACGAGCAGTACTTC. V is TRBV5-4 and J is TRBJ2-7, with D possibly being TRBD1 (6 bases). CDR1 is SGHNT, CDR2 YYREEE, per germline (reference sequence). The germline V and J ends were trimmed by 2 bases and 5 bases, with 17 bases remaining between them. This CDR3 comprises 15 residues. Full variable domain (outside the CDR3, taken from reference TRBV5-4 and TRBJ2-7): ETGVTQSPTHLIKTRGQQVTLRCSSQSGHNTVSWYQQALGQGPQFIFQYYREEENGRGNFPPRFSGLQFPNYSSELNVNALELDDSALYLCASSFGGLMSDEQYFGPGTRLTVT.